One sample yielded the 17 T cell receptor beta chains listed below, sequenced in a study of T cell repertoires in cytomegalovirus infection. TCRdb re-called the reads with MiXCR, one entry per CDR3 protein. The sample has more than 500,000 distinct CDR3 sequences; 16% are singletons. The sequencing sample was made of CD8+ T cells from PBMCs. The receptor set was obtained from a human donor in good health (CMV status not recorded). Some clones in this sample may be carry-over from other donors' samples.

This clonotype has a handful of counts. The chain has TRBV4-2 and TRBJ2-5; D possibly matches TRBD1 or TRBD2 (5 bases each). CDR1 and CDR2 from the germline V gene are LGHNA and YNFKEQ. The ends were cut back, 4 bases at V and 4 bases at J, with 16 bases in the middle. The CDR3 loop spans 15 amino acids. The CDR3 loop reads CASSLSRGASETQYF. As DNA, the CDR3 is TGTGCCAGCAGCCTCTCTAGGGGAGCATCAGAGACCCAGTACTTC.

The chain uses TRBV7-9 and TRBJ1-6, with a tentative D call TRBD1 (6 bases). V was pared by 3 bases and J by 6 bases, with 9 bases between. Per the germline V gene, CDR1 is SEHNR and CDR2 is FQNEAQ (reference sequence). This CDR3 has 14 residues. The CDR3 sequence: CASSLGASNSPLHF. The CDR3 nucleotides read TGTGCCAGCAGCTTGGGGGCTAGTAATTCACCCCTCCACTTT.

The table lists this clonotype with a few counts. The chain employs TRBV30 and TRBJ2-7; possible D gene TRBD2, 6 bases. The CDR3 contains 14 residues. Per germline, CDR1 GTSNPN and CDR2 SVGIG (reference sequence). With 0 bases removed from V and 3 bases from J, the gap between germline ends came to 12 bases. CDR3: CAWSVRDFLYEQYF. The CDR3 region has the DNA TGTGCCTGGAGTGTACGGGACTTCCTCTACGAGCAGTACTTC. Looking up the rest from reference TRBV30 and TRBJ2-7 gives the full variable domain: SQTIHQWPATLVQPVGSPLSLECTVEGTSNPNLYWYRQAAGRGLQLLFYSVGIGQISSEVPQNLSASRPQDRQFILSSKKLLLSDSGFYLCAWSVRDFLYEQYFGPGTRLTVT.

In its sample, this clonotype was seen many times. The chain is built from TRBV6-6 and TRBJ2-1; D may be TRBD1 (7 bases). CDR3 length equals 16 residues. Trimming removed 2 bases at V and 8 bases at J, with 19 bases between. The germline gives CDR1 MNHNY, CDR2 SVGAGI (reference sequence). CDR3 residues: CASSYAGGRAIDEQFF. CDR3 coding DNA: TGTGCCAGCAGTTACGCAGGGGGGCGCGCCATCGATGAGCAGTTCTTC.

Concerning this clonotype itself: A much larger clone differs by one base, so this may be a read error. The CDR3 end shows no conserved phenylalanine or tryptophan, and so a read error is likely. V is TRBV7-9 and J is TRBJ2-1, with 9 bases lining up with TRBD2. Looked up from germline, CDR1 is SEHNR and CDR2 is FQNEAQ (reference sequence). CDR3 length: 16 amino acids. The J segment lost 5 bases and the V segment lost 1 base, leaving 6 bases of the junction unmatched. The CDR3 protein is CASSLEGGRAHNEQFY. CDR3 DNA: TGTGCCAGCAGCTTAGAGGGCGGGAGGGCCCACAATGAGCAGTTCTAC.

This clonotype was detected only a few times. J is TRBJ2-3 and V is TRBV5-1; no definite D call. CDR1 SGHRS and CDR2 YFSETQ come from the germline V gene. The V end was cut by 0 bases, the J end by 2 bases, with 7 bases between. The length of the CDR3 is 14 residues. The CDR3 sequence is CASSLDKVTDTQYF. Written as DNA, the CDR3 is TGCGCCAGCAGCTTGGATAAGGTCACAGATACGCAGTATTTT.

This clonotype was recorded at least ten times. This chain uses TRBV4-1 with TRBJ2-7; D tentatively fits TRBD1 or TRBD2 (5 bases each). In germline, CDR1 is MGHRA, CDR2 YSYEKL. CDR3 size: 14 residues. V dropped 4 bases and J dropped 1 base, with 11 bases sitting between them. CDR3 DNA: TGCGCCAGCAGCCCCACGGGACCATCCTACGAGCAGTACTTC. This encodes CASSPTGPSYEQYF.

This clonotype was recorded only once. This may come from a read error, since a much larger clone is one base off. The chain combines TRBV11-2 with TRBJ1-4, with 9 bases lining up with TRBD1. CDR1 is SGHAT and CDR2 is FQNNGV in the germline V gene. This CDR3 spans 16 amino acids. CDR3 amino acids: CANSSPDRGANEKLFF. For the CDR3, the DNA is TGTGCCAACAGCTCGCCGGACAGGGGTGCTAATGAAAAACTGTTTTTT. The full variable domain, completed using reference TRBV11-2 and TRBJ1-4, is EAGVAQSPRYKIIEKRQSVAFWCNPISGHATLYWYQQILGQGPKLLIQFQNNGVVDDSQLPKDRFSAERLKGVDSTLKIQPAKLEDSAVYLCANSSPDRGANEKLFFGSGTQLSVL.

Ten or more counts support this clonotype. This chain joins TRBV7-6 and TRBJ2-7, with 8 positions matching TRBD1. The CDR3 covers 16 residues. CDR1 is SGHVS, CDR2 FNYEAQ, per germline. Trimming removed 4 bases from V and 6 bases from J; junction bases left unmatched: 14. CDR3 bases: TGTGCCAGCAGCTCCAAGCGCGGACAGGGAAGCGTCGAGCAGTACTTC. Translated, it gives CASSSKRGQGSVEQYF.

J is TRBJ1-1 and V is TRBV7-9; 9 positions agree with TRBD1. Per germline, CDR1 SEHNR and CDR2 FQNEAQ (reference sequence). CDR3 length: 17 residues. With 1 base clipped from V and 3 bases from J, the junction kept 9 bases outside the gene matches. CDR3 in DNA: TGTGCCAGCAGCTTAGAGGGGAGGGGACAGGGTGACACTGAAGCTTTCTTT. It is translated as CASSLEGRGQGDTEAFF.

This clonotype came up many times. The chain employs TRBV2 and TRBJ2-1; possibly TRBD1 for D (6 bases). The CDR3 spans 16 residues. Trimming removed 6 bases at V and 0 bases at J, with 15 bases between. The germline V gene encodes CDR1 SNHLY and CDR2 FYNNEI. CDR3 coding DNA: TGTGCCAGCAGCGTTACAGGGTTGAGCTCCTACAATGAGCAGTTCTTC. Protein product: CASSVTGLSSYNEQFF.

The chain is built from TRBV27 and TRBJ2-1, with 10 bases identical to TRBD1. The CDR3 runs 15 residues. Germline CDR1 and CDR2: MNHEY and SMNVEV (reference sequence). V lost 7 bases and J lost 4; bases outside the gene matches: 7. The CDR3 protein is CASIATGGSYNEQFF. The CDR3 DNA reads as TGTGCCAGCATTGCGACAGGGGGCTCTTACAATGAGCAGTTCTTC.

This clonotype was found many times. This chain uses TRBV7-3 with TRBJ1-1; a weak D match, TRBD1 (6 bases). The germline CDR1 and CDR2 sequences are SGHTA and FQGTGA. V shed 0 bases and J shed 3 bases, with 11 bases lying between them. CDR3 length: 15 amino acids. Here the CDR3 reads CASSLTGARDTEAFF. CDR3 DNA sequence: TGTGCCAGCAGCTTAACGGGGGCTCGGGACACTGAAGCTTTCTTT.

The chain has TRBV29-1 and TRBJ2-5; D may be TRBD1 or TRBD2 (5 bases each). The germline gives CDR1 SQVTM, CDR2 ANQGSEA. This CDR3 comprises 15 residues. V lost 1 base and J lost 2, with 14 bases in between. The CDR3 here is CSVEATGLIQETQYF. For the CDR3, the DNA is TGCAGCGTTGAAGCCACGGGGCTCATACAAGAGACCCAGTACTTC.

In this sample, this clonotype turned up many times. The chain combines TRBV11-3 with TRBJ2-1; 8 nucleotides match TRBD2. The CDR3 has 16 amino acids. CDR1 is SGHNT and CDR2 is YENEEA in the germline V gene. The V and J ends lost 1 base and 1 base, in that order; junction bases with no gene match: 3. CDR3 region: CASSLAGGLSYNEQFF. CDR3 nucleotide sequence: TGTGCCAGCAGCTTAGCGGGGGGGCTATCCTACAATGAGCAGTTCTTC.

Remarks on this clonotype: A much larger clone lies a single base off, so this may be a read error. The chain's CDR3 is CASRNRDRESNQTQHF. In DNA form, the CDR3 reads TGTGCCAGTAGGAACCGGGACAGGGAAAGCAATCAGACCCAGCATTTT. The rearrangement joins TRBV19 to TRBJ1-5; 9 nucleotides match TRBD1. This CDR3 comprises 16 residues. Germline CDR1 and CDR2: LNHDA and SQIVND (reference sequence).

This clonotype was observed a handful of times. The chain couples TRBV29-1 to TRBJ2-1; no definite D call. CDR3 length: 10 residues. Trimming took off 4 bases at V and 9 bases at J, with 7 bases between the two ends. Germline assignment: CDR1 SQVTM and CDR2 ANQGSEA. In DNA form, the CDR3 reads TGCAGCGTTGTCAGCATTGAGCAGTTCTTC. As protein: CSVVSIEQFF.